Below, 32 T cell receptor beta chains from the same sample are listed, as sequenced in a study of T-cell reconstitution after alpha-beta-depleted transplantation in children. TCRbeta library preparation incorporated unique molecular identifiers. One entry per CDR3 protein results from TCRdb running MiXCR on the PCR reads. This sample has about 440,000 distinct CDR3 sequences, with about 40% found just once. Material: PBMCs, obtained before TCRalphabeta/CD19-depleted stem cell transplant. These receptors all stem from a girl aged 2-10 years with aplastic anemia, due to receive a stem cell transplant.

The chain uses TRBV6-1 and TRBJ1-4, with 9 bases matching TRBD1. The V segment lost 7 bases and the J segment 5 bases; nucleotides outside the gene matches: 5. This CDR3 has 14 residues. Germline lookup yields CDR1 MNHNS and CDR2 SASEGT. The CDR3 nucleotides read TGTGCCAGCAATACCGGGACAGGGAATGAAAAACTGTTTTTT. Translating gives CASNTGTGNEKLFF.

This chain links TRBV18 with TRBJ1-3; D not certain. V was trimmed by 1 base and J by 8 bases, leaving 9 bases between them. The CDR3 has 13 amino acids. Germline-derived CDR1 and CDR2 are KGHSH and LQKENI. CDR3 sequence reads: CASSPRRRDTIYF. DNA of the CDR3: TGTGCCAGCTCACCACGACGGAGGGACACCATATATTTT.

This clonotype was seen a handful of times. The chain employs TRBV3-1 and TRBJ1-5; 7 bases agree with TRBD1. Germline CDR1 LGHDT, CDR2 YNNKEL (reference sequence). The CDR3 runs to 14 residues. J lost 3 bases, V lost 4 bases, and 3 bases had no gene match. The CDR3 reads CASSRGQNNQPQHF. CDR3 nucleotide sequence: TGTGCCAGCAGCCGGGGACAGAACAATCAGCCCCAGCATTTT.

The chain carries TRBV11-2 and TRBJ2-7, with 8 bases identical to TRBD2. Germline assignment: CDR1 SGHAT and CDR2 FQNNGV. CDR3 length equals 16 residues. V gave up 5 bases and J gave up 4 bases; unmatched junction bases: 13. The CDR3 nucleotides are TGTGCCAGCAGCCCTCGGGGGGGAGCAGGGGATTACGAGCAGTACTTC. This encodes CASSPRGGAGDYEQYF.

The V gene is TRBV6-6, the J gene TRBJ2-1, with D uncertain. Germline V gene lookup returns CDR1 MNHNY and CDR2 SVGAGI (reference sequence). The ends were cut back, 6 bases at V and 11 bases at J, with 14 bases in the middle. The CDR3 runs 12 residues. CDR3 sequence: CASSGPAAQQFF. The CDR3 DNA reads as TGTGCCAGCAGCGGCCCGGCAGCCCAGCAGTTCTTC.

In its sample, this clonotype was seen many times. The rearrangement uses TRBV12-3 or TRBV12-4 and TRBJ2-1, with 9 bases aligning to TRBD2. The CDR3 spans 13 residues. Germline trimming cut 3 bases from V and 13 bases from J; bases unmatched to any gene: 7. For the CDR3, the DNA is TGTGCCAGCAGTTTGGGAGCGGGGGGTTCACAGTTCTTC. Translated, it gives CASSLGAGGSQFF.

This clonotype came up a few times. The J gene is TRBJ2-1, the V gene TRBV5-1, with D unresolved. The CDR3 totals 13 residues. Trimming pared 6 bases from V and 1 base from J, leaving 8 bases between. Germline loops: CDR1 SGHRS, CDR2 YFSETQ. The CDR3 region has the DNA TGCGCCAGCAAGATGGAGTCCTACAATGAGCAGTTCTTC. Translating gives CASKMESYNEQFF.

This clonotype appeared many times. The chain combines TRBV5-1 with TRBJ2-2; perhaps D is TRBD1 or TRBD2 (6 bases each). Germline V gives CDR1 SGHRS, CDR2 YFSETQ. CDR3 length: 15 residues. Trimming pared 0 bases from V and 5 bases from J, leaving 11 bases between. CDR3 residues: CASSLGGALTGELFF. The CDR3 DNA reads TGCGCCAGCAGCTTGGGGGGGGCGCTGACCGGGGAGCTGTTTTTT.

This clonotype appeared many times. CDR3 coding DNA: TGCAGTGCTCGTCCTAGCCCCAGGAGCTCCTACAATGAGCAGTTCTTC. It specifies CSARPSPRSSYNEQFF. The V call is TRBV20-1, the J call TRBJ2-1; perhaps TRBD2 as D (5 bases). The V end was cut by 5 bases, the J end by 0 bases, with 17 bases between. Germline V gene data show CDR1 as DFQATT and CDR2 as SNEGSKA (reference sequence). The CDR3 runs to 16 residues.

This chain links TRBV7-2 with TRBJ2-7; 8 nucleotides match TRBD2. Losses at the gene ends were 1 base for V and 4 bases for J; bases not matched to a gene: 12. This CDR3 contains 17 residues. Germline CDR1 reads SGHTA; CDR2 reads FQGNSA. The CDR3, as DNA: TGTGCCAGCAGCTTAGGGAGGGGTAGCGGGGCAGCATACGAGCAGTACTTC. It translates to CASSLGRGSGAAYEQYF.

This clonotype was recorded many times. The rearrangement links TRBV5-1 to TRBJ2-7; D possibly uses TRBD1 or TRBD2 (5 bases each). This CDR3 region has 16 residues. V was cut by 4 bases and J by 0 bases, with 17 bases left in between. Germline-derived CDR1 and CDR2 are SGHRS and YFSETQ. The CDR3 sequence is CASSPLLGDGSYEQYF. The CDR3 DNA sequence: TGCGCCAGCAGCCCTCTCTTGGGGGATGGCTCCTACGAGCAGTACTTC.

In its sample, this clonotype was seen once. This sequence joins TRBV7-2 and TRBJ2-3, with unresolved D. The germline V and J ends were trimmed by 1 base and 4 bases, with 9 bases remaining between them. Germline CDR1 reads SGHTA; CDR2 reads FQGNSA. CDR3 length: 14 residues. DNA of the CDR3: TGTGCCAGCAGCTTAGTGAGGTTGTCAGATACGCAGTATTTT. It specifies CASSLVRLSDTQYF.

V gene TRBV6-1 combines with J gene TRBJ1-1, with D possibly being TRBD1 (6 bases). Germline V gene sequence: CDR1 MNHNS, CDR2 SASEGT. The ends were cut back, 8 bases at V and 4 bases at J, with 17 bases in the middle. CDR3 length: 14 residues. CDR3 in amino acids: CASRGGGGSTEAFF. DNA for the CDR3: TGTGCCAGCCGAGGCGGGGGCGGCAGCACTGAAGCTTTCTTT.

The chain carries TRBV11-2 and TRBJ2-1, with D unresolved. The V gene's germline CDR1 is SGHAT and CDR2 FQNNGV. CDR3 length: 15 residues. Trimming removed 3 bases from V and 4 bases from J, with 13 bases in between. The CDR3 DNA is TGTGCCAGCAGCTTTCAGGTGGCGGAATACAATGAGCAGTTCTTC. It specifies CASSFQVAEYNEQFF. Using reference TRBV11-2 and TRBJ2-1 for the parts outside the CDR3, the full variable domain is EAGVAQSPRYKIIEKRQSVAFWCNPISGHATLYWYQQILGQGPKLLIQFQNNGVVDDSQLPKDRFSAERLKGVDSTLKIQPAKLEDSAVYLCASSFQVAEYNEQFFGPGTRLTVL.

The chain uses TRBV6-5 and TRBJ2-7, with 8 bases that match TRBD1. The ends lost 2 bases at V and 4 bases at J; junction bases unmatched: 13. Per germline, CDR1 MNHEY and CDR2 SVGAGI. The CDR3 length is 17 residues. The CDR3 is CASSYRPQWDRNYEQYF. In DNA form, the CDR3 reads TGTGCCAGCAGTTACAGACCACAATGGGACAGGAATTACGAGCAGTACTTC.

This clonotype has a handful of counts. CDR3 sequence (DNA): TGCAGTGCTAGGGCGCACCATCTGGGGACTTGGAAGTCTGATGAGCAGTTCTTC. Protein: CSARAHHLGTWKSDEQFF. The genes are TRBV20-1 and TRBJ2-1; maybe TRBD2 (6 bases). Germline CDR1 reads DFQATT; CDR2 reads SNEGSKA (reference sequence). The CDR3 runs 18 residues. The V and J ends lost 3 bases and 8 bases respectively, with 29 bases between them.

The J gene is TRBJ2-7, the V gene TRBV19; 8 nucleotides align to TRBD1. CDR1 LNHDA and CDR2 SQIVND come from the germline V gene (reference sequence). With 5 bases clipped from V and 7 bases from J, the junction kept 7 bases outside the gene matches. This CDR3 is built from 13 residues. CDR3 sequence (DNA): TGTGCCAGTAGTCCTCAGGGGGCGAAGGAGCAGTACTTC. Its protein is CASSPQGAKEQYF.

The chain combines TRBV15 with TRBJ1-5, with D maybe TRBD1 (5 bases). V lost 0 bases to trimming and J lost 4 bases, with 7 bases between them. In germline, CDR1 is LNHNV, CDR2 YYDKDF (reference sequence). The CDR3 has 14 amino acids. DNA for the CDR3: TGTGCCACCAGCAGAGATGCAGGGAATCAGCCCCAGCATTTT. This codes for CATSRDAGNQPQHF.

This clonotype has a handful of counts. V gene TRBV10-3 combines with J gene TRBJ2-7, with TRBD2 matching 7 bases. This CDR3 is built from 15 residues. The trim removed 2 bases at V and 3 bases at J, leaving 7 bases unmatched. Germline values: CDR1 ENHRY, CDR2 SYGVKD. CDR3 DNA: TGTGCCATCAGTGAGCCAGAGGCGGGAGTCTACGAGCAGTACTTC. Protein: CAISEPEAGVYEQYF.

This rearrangement joins TRBV20-1 to TRBJ2-2, with TRBD2 matching over 12 bases. The ends lost 6 bases at V and 5 bases at J; junction bases unmatched: 10. Germline assignment: CDR1 DFQATT and CDR2 SNEGSKA (reference sequence). The CDR3 has 16 amino acids. The CDR3 region has the DNA TGCAGTGCGACCCTAGCGGGGGGGTTCCGGACCGGGGAGCTGTTTTTT. This translates into CSATLAGGFRTGELFF.

The rearrangement joins TRBV5-6 to TRBJ2-3; D uncertain. The CDR3 has 13 amino acids. The ends were cut back, 4 bases at V and 6 bases at J, with 12 bases in the middle. Germline V gene lookup returns CDR1 SGHDT and CDR2 YYEEEE. The CDR3 region has the DNA TGTGCCAGCAGCCCCGGGCTCGAGGATACGCAGTATTTT. Translating it yields CASSPGLEDTQYF.

The chain has TRBV6-2 or TRBV6-3 and TRBJ2-1; TRBD2 matches at 15 bases. This CDR3 region has 20 residues. Losses at the gene ends were 5 bases for V and 0 bases for J; bases not matched to a gene: 11. Germline lookup yields CDR1 MNHEY and CDR2 SVGEGT. The CDR3: CASSPGLAGGQRSSYNEQFF. CDR3 DNA: TGTGCCAGCAGTCCCGGACTAGCGGGAGGGCAGCGTAGCTCCTACAATGAGCAGTTCTTC.

The CDR3 DNA sequence: TGTGCCAGCTCTCCCGCTGGACTAGCGGGAGGAGAGACCCAGTACTTC. This translates into CASSPAGLAGGETQYF. The V gene is TRBV18, the J gene TRBJ2-5; 14 nucleotides match TRBD2. The CDR3 extends over 16 amino acids. Germline V CDR1 and CDR2: KGHSH, LQKENI. V gave up 6 bases and J gave up 4 bases; unmatched junction bases: 7. The variable domain in full, completed from reference TRBV18 and TRBJ2-5, reads NAGVMQNPRHLVRRRGQEARLRCSPMKGHSHVYWYRQLPEEGLKFMVYLQKENIIDESGMPKERFSAEFPKEGPSILRIQQVVRGDSAAYFCASSPAGLAGGETQYFGPGTRLLVL.

V gene TRBV11-1 combines with J gene TRBJ2-1; the D call may be TRBD1 or TRBD2 (5 bases each). V gave up 2 bases and J gave up 9 bases, with 26 bases separating them. This CDR3 has 18 residues. Germline-derived CDR1 and CDR2 are SGHAT and FQDESV (reference sequence). The CDR3 region is CASSLRVRGWLGTVEQFF. As DNA, the CDR3 is TGTGCCAGCAGCTTACGTGTAAGGGGTTGGTTAGGGACCGTTGAGCAGTTCTTC.

The chain links TRBV5-5 to TRBJ2-3; D possibly uses TRBD1 or TRBD2 (5 bases each). V was trimmed by 0 bases and J by 5 bases, leaving 13 bases between them. This CDR3 is built from 15 residues. The germline gives CDR1 SGHKS, CDR2 YYEKEE (reference sequence). The CDR3 DNA sequence: TGTGCCAGCAGCTTGGCCGGTTCGGGGCTAGATACGCAGTATTTT. It specifies CASSLAGSGLDTQYF.

The chain couples TRBV7-2 to TRBJ1-1; D not resolved. The CDR3 extends over 14 amino acids. Trimming cost V 7 bases and J 7 bases, with 19 bases left between them. Germline V gives CDR1 SGHTA, CDR2 FQGNSA. The chain's CDR3 is CASNLPVGDGEAFF. The DNA for the CDR3 is TGTGCCAGCAATCTCCCGGTGGGAGACGGTGAAGCTTTCTTT.

This clonotype was observed a few times. The chain employs TRBV6-1 and TRBJ1-3; D uncertain. Between the trimmed V and J ends, which lost 6 bases and 0 bases, there was a span of 12 bases. The CDR3 contains 15 residues. Germline V lookup: CDR1 MNHNS, CDR2 SASEGT. The CDR3 here is CASSDKRTSGNTIYF. The CDR3 DNA sequence: TGTGCCAGCAGCGACAAACGGACCTCTGGAAACACCATATATTTT.

Ten or more counts support this clonotype. The chain uses TRBV4-2 and TRBJ2-1, with D unresolved. With 0 bases removed from V and 6 bases from J, the gap between germline ends came to 18 bases. CDR3 length: 17 amino acids. Germline assignment: CDR1 LGHNA and CDR2 YNFKEQ. The CDR3 here is CASSQDWYSQAGNEQFF. In DNA, the CDR3 is TGTGCCAGCAGCCAAGATTGGTACAGCCAGGCTGGCAATGAGCAGTTCTTC.

The rearrangement links TRBV11-2 to TRBJ2-5; 9 bases agree with TRBD1. This CDR3 region has 16 residues. Germline CDR1 is SGHAT and CDR2 is FQNNGV. J was trimmed by 2 bases and V by 1 base; bases with no gene match: 5. The CDR3 here is CASSLVWDRVQETQYF. In DNA, the CDR3 is TGTGCCAGCAGCTTAGTTTGGGACAGGGTGCAAGAGACCCAGTACTTC.

The table lists this clonotype with many counts. This chain links TRBV20-1 with TRBJ2-1, with a tentative D call TRBD1 (5 bases). V lost 0 bases to trimming and J lost 9 bases, with 15 bases between them. The CDR3 runs 14 residues. CDR1 is DFQATT, CDR2 SNEGSKA, per germline (reference sequence). The DNA for the CDR3 is TGCAGTGCTAGAGATACTCTAGGGGAAACTGAGCAGTTCTTC. Its protein is CSARDTLGETEQFF.

This clonotype has a handful of counts. The rearrangement joins TRBV25-1 to TRBJ2-5; 10 bases align to TRBD1. The germline gives CDR1 MGHDK, CDR2 SYGVNS. The CDR3 length is 16 residues. Losses at the gene ends were 5 bases for V and 1 base for J; bases not matched to a gene: 7. The CDR3 DNA is TGTGCCAGCAGTTCCCGACAGGGGGCTACCCAAGAGACCCAGTACTTC. This gives the protein CASSSRQGATQETQYF.

V gene TRBV5-6 combines with J gene TRBJ2-7, with D hard to call. V was pared by 2 bases and J by 0 bases, with 9 bases between. The CDR3 is 14 amino acids. Per the germline V gene, CDR1 is SGHDT and CDR2 is YYEEEE. The CDR3 loop reads CASSFRRSSYEQYF. CDR3 nucleotides: TGTGCCAGCAGCTTCCGACGGAGCTCCTACGAGCAGTACTTC.